This passage covers 14 T cell receptor beta chains from one sample sequenced in a study of identical twins. TCRdb re-called the 5' RACE reads with MiXCR, one entry per CDR3 protein. The table has about 240,000 distinct CDR3 sequences, approximately 10% seen once; the top ten hold over 8%. The sequencing sample was made of memory T cells sorted from blood. The receptors shown here come from a man aged 50 to 59 in good health.

The table lists this clonotype with a few counts. V and J are TRBV20-1 and TRBJ2-1; 8 bases agree with TRBD2. The V and J ends lost 6 bases and 9 bases, in that order; junction bases with no gene match: 16. The CDR3 loop spans 15 amino acids. The V gene's germline CDR1 is DFQATT and CDR2 SNEGSKA (reference sequence). The CDR3 loop is CSADGRGGRPSEQFF. As DNA, the CDR3 is TGCAGTGCCGACGGCCGGGGGGGGCGCCCCAGTGAGCAGTTCTTC.

This clonotype showed up many times. The V gene is TRBV7-2, the J gene TRBJ2-1; possible D gene TRBD2, 5 bases. CDR3 size: 15 residues. Between the trimmed V and J ends, which lost 5 bases and 9 bases, there was a span of 20 bases. CDR1 is SGHTA and CDR2 is FQGNSA in the germline V gene. The CDR3 protein is CASSPGFGRAREQFF. DNA of the CDR3: TGTGCCAGCAGCCCCGGGTTTGGGCGGGCCCGTGAGCAGTTCTTC. Using reference TRBV7-2 and TRBJ2-1 for the parts outside the CDR3, the full variable domain is GAGVSQSPSNKVTEKGKDVELRCDPISGHTALYWYRQSLGQGLEFLIYFQGNSAPDKSGLPSDRFSAERTGGSVSTLTIQRTQQEDSAVYLCASSPGFGRAREQFFGPGTRLTVL.

This clonotype has only a few counts. The chain uses TRBV7-8 and TRBJ1-4, with TRBD1 matching over 9 bases. CDR1 SGHVS and CDR2 FQNEAQ come from the germline V gene. The trim removed 5 bases at V and 3 bases at J, leaving 4 bases unmatched. The CDR3 is 15 amino acids. CDR3 DNA sequence: TGTGCCAGCAGCCCACAGGGGGCAGCTAATGAAAAACTGTTTTTT. As protein: CASSPQGAANEKLFF. The entire variable domain, with the rest obtained from reference TRBV7-8 and TRBJ1-4, is as follows: GAGVSQSPRYKVAKRGQDVALRCDPISGHVSLFWYQQALGQGPEFLTYFQNEAQLDKSGLPSDRFFAERPEGSVSTLKIQRTQQEDSAVYLCASSPQGAANEKLFFGSGTQLSVL.

In DNA form, the CDR3 reads TGTGCCAGCAGCCGTCAGCGGGAGGGGTACAATGAGCAGTTCTTC. It specifies CASSRQREGYNEQFF. The rearrangement joins TRBV6-2 or TRBV6-3 to TRBJ2-1; 10 nucleotides agree with TRBD2. V gave up 6 bases and J gave up 4 bases; unmatched junction bases: 6. The CDR3 spans 15 residues. The germline CDR1 and CDR2 sequences are MNHEY and SVGEGT.

On this clonotype: Mismatch with germline at one junction end may stem from a read error. The chain links TRBV27 to TRBJ1-5, with a weak D call TRBD1 (6 bases). In germline, CDR1 is MNHEY, CDR2 SMNVEV (reference sequence). The CDR3 covers 13 residues. Here the CDR3 DNA reads TGTGCCAGCAGTCCGACCCACCCCGGGACACAGGATTTT. Amino acid sequence: CASSPTHPGTQDF.

This clonotype turned up a few times. The rearrangement joins TRBV4-2 to TRBJ2-1, with D possibly called TRBD1 or TRBD2 (6 bases each). V lost 1 base and J 5 bases, leaving 18 bases between the germline ends. This CDR3 has 17 amino acids. Germline-derived CDR1 and CDR2 are LGHNA and YNFKEQ. CDR3 sequence reads: CASSQGGLEGHDNEQFF. DNA for the CDR3: TGTGCCAGCAGCCAAGGGGGGTTGGAGGGACACGACAATGAGCAGTTCTTC.

This clonotype was seen a handful of times. The rearrangement links TRBV2 to TRBJ2-5, with D perhaps matching TRBD2 (5 bases). The germline CDR1 and CDR2 sequences are SNHLY and FYNNEI. The CDR3 spans 15 residues. Trimming pared 4 bases from V and 5 bases from J, leaving 17 bases between. In nucleotides, the CDR3 is TGTGCCAGCAGTGGAGAAGTAGGAACGGGGGAGACCCAGTACTTC. This translates into CASSGEVGTGETQYF.

At least ten counts were recorded for this clonotype. The chain is built from TRBV7-8 and TRBJ2-7; D uncertain. This CDR3 is built from 14 residues. V was trimmed by 1 base and J by 0 bases, leaving 7 bases between them. Germline lookup yields CDR1 SGHVS and CDR2 FQNEAQ. The CDR3 reads CASSLGRFSYEQYF. The CDR3 DNA reads TGTGCCAGCAGCTTAGGCAGGTTCTCCTACGAGCAGTACTTC.

The CDR3 DNA sequence: TGTGCCAGCAGCTTAGCACCGAACACCGGGGAGCTGTTTTTT. Translating gives CASSLAPNTGELFF. The chain combines TRBV7-2 with TRBJ2-2; D is undetermined. The CDR3 spans 14 residues. Germline assignment: CDR1 SGHTA and CDR2 FQGNSA. V lost 0 bases and J lost 0, with 2 bases in between. The full variable domain, its missing parts supplied by reference TRBV7-2 and TRBJ2-2, is GAGVSQSPSNKVTEKGKDVELRCDPISGHTALYWYRQSLGQGLEFLIYFQGNSAPDKSGLPSDRFSAERTGGSVSTLTIQRTQQEDSAVYLCASSLAPNTGELFFGEGSRLTVL.

This clonotype was detected many times. This chain connects TRBV7-8 to TRBJ2-2; 8 bases agree with TRBD1. Germline V gene data show CDR1 as SGHVS and CDR2 as FQNEAQ. This CDR3 has 16 residues. The V segment lost 5 bases and the J segment 1 base; nucleotides outside the gene matches: 6. Here the CDR3 reads CASSHRTGRNTGELFF. The CDR3 DNA follows: TGTGCCAGCAGCCACCGGACAGGGAGGAACACCGGGGAGCTGTTTTTT.

The V call is TRBV20-1, the J call TRBJ2-7, with D possibly being TRBD2 (6 bases). Germline CDR1 reads DFQATT; CDR2 reads SNEGSKA (reference sequence). This CDR3 contains 17 residues. V lost 3 bases and J lost 4, with 25 bases in between. The DNA of the CDR3 is TGCAGTGCTAGGCGGGGTGAGGGTCTTATGTACGGGTACGAGCAGTACTTC. It is translated as CSARRGEGLMYGYEQYF.

This clonotype has at least ten counts. The gene calls are TRBV5-1 and TRBJ1-2, with 7 nucleotides matching TRBD1. Germline loops: CDR1 SGHRS, CDR2 YFSETQ. The CDR3 is made up of 15 amino acids. V shed 1 base, J shed 2 bases, and the junction held 5 bases outside the gene matches. The CDR3 DNA follows: TGCGCCAGCAGCTTGCGAACGGGACAGAACTATGGCTACACCTTC. Translated, it gives CASSLRTGQNYGYTF.

This clonotype was counted many times. The chain joins TRBV12-3 or TRBV12-4 to TRBJ2-6, with D unresolved. The V end lost 7 bases, the J end lost 2 bases, and 9 bases lay between the germline ends. The CDR3 is 14 amino acids. The CDR3 nucleotides are TGTGCCAGCACCCAAGGGACTGGGGCCAACGTCCTGACTTTC. Protein product: CASTQGTGANVLTF.

This clonotype was recorded at least ten times. The genes are TRBV11-2 and TRBJ1-4; D gene unclear. The germline V and J ends were trimmed by 4 bases and 5 bases, with 14 bases remaining between them. The CDR3 loop spans 15 amino acids. Germline V gene lookup returns CDR1 SGHAT and CDR2 FQNNGV. The CDR3 nucleotides are TGTGCCAGCAGCTCACCCGGACTCTTGAATGAAAAACTGTTTTTT. This translates into CASSSPGLLNEKLFF.